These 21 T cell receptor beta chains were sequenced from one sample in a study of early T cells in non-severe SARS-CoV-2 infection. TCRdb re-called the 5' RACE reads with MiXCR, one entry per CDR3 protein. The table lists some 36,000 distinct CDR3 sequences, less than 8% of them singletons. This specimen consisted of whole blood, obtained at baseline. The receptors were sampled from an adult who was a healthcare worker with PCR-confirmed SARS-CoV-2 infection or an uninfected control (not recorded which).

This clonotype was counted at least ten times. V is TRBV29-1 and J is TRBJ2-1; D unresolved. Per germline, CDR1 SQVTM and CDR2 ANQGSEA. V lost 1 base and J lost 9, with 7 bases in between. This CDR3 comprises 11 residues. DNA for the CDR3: TGCAGCGTTGAAGGGGTTGGTGAGCAGTTCTTC. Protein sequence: CSVEGVGEQFF.

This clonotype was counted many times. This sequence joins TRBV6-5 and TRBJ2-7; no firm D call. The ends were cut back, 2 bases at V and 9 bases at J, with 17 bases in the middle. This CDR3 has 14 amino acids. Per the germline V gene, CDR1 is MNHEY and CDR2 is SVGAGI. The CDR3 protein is CASSYGPQAAGQYF. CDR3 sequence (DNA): TGTGCCAGCAGTTACGGCCCCCAAGCAGCTGGGCAGTACTTC.

For the CDR3, the DNA is TGTGCCAGTAGCGCCCGACAGGGTTCGGCTTTCTTT. Protein sequence: CASSARQGSAFF. The chain carries TRBV19 and TRBJ1-1; the match to TRBD1 covers 7 bases. V trimming: 6 bases; J trimming: 11 bases; junction bases outside the gene matches: 9. Germline lookup yields CDR1 LNHDA and CDR2 SQIVND (reference sequence). This CDR3 has 12 residues. The variable domain in full, completed from reference TRBV19 and TRBJ1-1, reads DGGITQSPKYLFRKEGQNVTLSCEQNLNHDAMYWYRQDPGQGLRLIYYSQIVNDFQKGDIAEGYSVSREKKESFPLTVTSAQKNPTAFYLCASSARQGSAFFGQGTRLTVV.

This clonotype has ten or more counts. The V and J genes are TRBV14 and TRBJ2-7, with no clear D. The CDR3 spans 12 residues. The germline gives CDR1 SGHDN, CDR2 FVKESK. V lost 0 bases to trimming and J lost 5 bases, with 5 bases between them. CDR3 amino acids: CASSQESHEQYF. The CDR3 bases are TGTGCCAGCAGCCAAGAAAGCCACGAGCAGTACTTC.

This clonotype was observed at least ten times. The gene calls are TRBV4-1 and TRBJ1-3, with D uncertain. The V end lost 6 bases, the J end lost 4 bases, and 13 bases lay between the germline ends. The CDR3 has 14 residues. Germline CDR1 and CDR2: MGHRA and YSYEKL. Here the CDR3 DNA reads TGCGCCAGCAGGCTTCTAGGGTCCGGAAACACCATATATTTT. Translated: CASRLLGSGNTIYF.

The CDR3: CASSSYGQGTTEAFF. Written as DNA, the CDR3 is TGTGCCAGCAGCTCCTACGGACAGGGGACCACTGAAGCTTTCTTT. The chain carries TRBV11-2 and TRBJ1-1, with 9 bases identical to TRBD1. This CDR3 region has 15 residues. J was trimmed by 4 bases and V by 4 bases; bases with no gene match: 7. Per the germline V gene, CDR1 is SGHAT and CDR2 is FQNNGV.

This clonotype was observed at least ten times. CDR3 DNA sequence: TGTGCCAGCAGCTTAGTTACAGGCACCGGGGAGCTGTTTTTT. This codes for CASSLVTGTGELFF. This rearrangement joins TRBV7-9 to TRBJ2-2, with a possible D match to TRBD1 (5 bases). The CDR3 runs 14 residues. V was shortened by 1 base and J by 4 bases, with 7 bases between the two germline ends. Germline-derived CDR1 and CDR2 are SEHNR and FQNEAQ (reference sequence).

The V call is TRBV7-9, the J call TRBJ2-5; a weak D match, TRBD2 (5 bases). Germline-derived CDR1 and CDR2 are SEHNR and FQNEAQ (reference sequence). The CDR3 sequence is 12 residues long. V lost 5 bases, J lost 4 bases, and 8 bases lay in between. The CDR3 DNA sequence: TGTGCCAGCAGCATCGGAGGAGAGACCCAGTACTTC. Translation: CASSIGGETQYF.

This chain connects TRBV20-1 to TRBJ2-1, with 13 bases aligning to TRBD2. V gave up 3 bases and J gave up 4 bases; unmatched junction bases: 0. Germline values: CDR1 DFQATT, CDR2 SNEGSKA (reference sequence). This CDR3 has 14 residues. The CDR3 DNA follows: TGCAGTGCTAGGGGACTAGCGGGATACAATGAGCAGTTCTTC. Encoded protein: CSARGLAGYNEQFF.

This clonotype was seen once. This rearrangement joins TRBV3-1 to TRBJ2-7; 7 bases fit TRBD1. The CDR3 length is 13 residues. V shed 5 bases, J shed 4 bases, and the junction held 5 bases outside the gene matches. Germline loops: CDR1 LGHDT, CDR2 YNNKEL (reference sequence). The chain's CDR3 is CASSLQGRYEQYF. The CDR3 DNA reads TGTGCCAGCAGCTTACAGGGGCGGTACGAGCAGTACTTC.

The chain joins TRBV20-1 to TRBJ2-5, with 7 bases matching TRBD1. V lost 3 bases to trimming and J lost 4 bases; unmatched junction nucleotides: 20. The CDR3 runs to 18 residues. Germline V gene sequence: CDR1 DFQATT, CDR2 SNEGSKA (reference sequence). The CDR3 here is CSASQKQGSLSWGETQYF. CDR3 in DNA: TGCAGTGCTAGCCAGAAACAGGGGAGTCTATCTTGGGGAGAGACCCAGTACTTC.

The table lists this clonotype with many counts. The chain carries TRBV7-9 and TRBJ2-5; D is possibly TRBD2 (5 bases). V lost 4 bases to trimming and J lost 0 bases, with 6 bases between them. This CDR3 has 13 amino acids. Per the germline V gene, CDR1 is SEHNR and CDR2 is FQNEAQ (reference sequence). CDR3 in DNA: TGTGCCAGCAGCTCGACTAACCAAGAGACCCAGTACTTC. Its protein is CASSSTNQETQYF.

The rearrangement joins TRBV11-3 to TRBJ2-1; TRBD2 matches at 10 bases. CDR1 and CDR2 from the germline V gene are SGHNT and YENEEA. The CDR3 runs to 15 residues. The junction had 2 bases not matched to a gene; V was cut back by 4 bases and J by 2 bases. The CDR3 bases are TGTGCCAGCAGCTCCAGCGGGAGGGCCTACAATGAGCAGTTCTTC. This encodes CASSSSGRAYNEQFF.

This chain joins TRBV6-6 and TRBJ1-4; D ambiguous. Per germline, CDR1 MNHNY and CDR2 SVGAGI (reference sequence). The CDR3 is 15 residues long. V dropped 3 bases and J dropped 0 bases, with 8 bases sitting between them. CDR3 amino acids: CASSYSLATNEKLFF. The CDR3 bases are TGTGCCAGCAGTTATTCACTAGCAACTAATGAAAAACTGTTTTTT.

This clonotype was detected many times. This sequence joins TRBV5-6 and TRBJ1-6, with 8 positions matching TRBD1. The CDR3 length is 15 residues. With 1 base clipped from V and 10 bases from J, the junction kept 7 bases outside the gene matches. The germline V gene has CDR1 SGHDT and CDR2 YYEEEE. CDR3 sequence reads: CASSLYQGAESPLHF. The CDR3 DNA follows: TGTGCCAGCAGCTTGTACCAGGGGGCAGAATCACCCCTCCACTTT.

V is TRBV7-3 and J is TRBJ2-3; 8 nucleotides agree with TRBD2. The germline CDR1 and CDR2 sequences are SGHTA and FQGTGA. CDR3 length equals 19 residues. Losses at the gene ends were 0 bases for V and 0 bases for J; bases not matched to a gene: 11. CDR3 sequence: CASSLTFGSGESSTDTQYF. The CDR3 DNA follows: TGTGCCAGCAGCTTAACGTTCGGTAGCGGGGAATCTAGCACAGATACGCAGTATTTT.

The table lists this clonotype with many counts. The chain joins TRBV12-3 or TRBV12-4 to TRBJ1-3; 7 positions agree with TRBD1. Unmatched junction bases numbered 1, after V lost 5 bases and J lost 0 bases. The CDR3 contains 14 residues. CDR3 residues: CASSRDSSGNTIYF. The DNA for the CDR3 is TGTGCCAGCAGTCGGGACAGCTCTGGAAACACCATATATTTT.

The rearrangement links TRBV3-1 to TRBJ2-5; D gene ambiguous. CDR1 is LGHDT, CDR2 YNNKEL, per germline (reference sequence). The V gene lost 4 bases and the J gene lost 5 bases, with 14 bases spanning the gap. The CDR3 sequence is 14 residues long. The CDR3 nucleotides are TGTGCCAGCAGCCCGAGTCGGGTGTGGGAGACCCAGTACTTC. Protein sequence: CASSPSRVWETQYF.

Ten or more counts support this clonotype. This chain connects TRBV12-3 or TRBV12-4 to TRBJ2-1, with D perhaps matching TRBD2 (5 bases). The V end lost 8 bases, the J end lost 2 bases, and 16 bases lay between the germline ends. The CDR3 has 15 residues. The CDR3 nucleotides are TGTGCCAGCGACAAGCCGGGGAACCCCTACAATGAGCAGTTCTTC. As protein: CASDKPGNPYNEQFF.

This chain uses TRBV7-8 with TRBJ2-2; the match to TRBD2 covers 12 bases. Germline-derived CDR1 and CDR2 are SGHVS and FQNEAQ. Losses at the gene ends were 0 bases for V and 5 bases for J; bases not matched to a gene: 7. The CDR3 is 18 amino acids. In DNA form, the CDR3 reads TGTGCCAGCAGCTTAGCCCTAGCGGGAGGGCCGGAGACCGGGGAGCTGTTTTTT. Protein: CASSLALAGGPETGELFF. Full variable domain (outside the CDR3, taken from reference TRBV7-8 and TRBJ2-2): GAGVSQSPRYKVAKRGQDVALRCDPISGHVSLFWYQQALGQGPEFLTYFQNEAQLDKSGLPSDRFFAERPEGSVSTLKIQRTQQEDSAVYLCASSLALAGGPETGELFFGEGSRLTVL.

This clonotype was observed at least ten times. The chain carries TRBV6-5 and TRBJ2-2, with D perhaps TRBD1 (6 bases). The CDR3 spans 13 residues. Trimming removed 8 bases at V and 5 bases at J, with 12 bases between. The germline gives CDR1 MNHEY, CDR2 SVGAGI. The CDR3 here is CASARGRTGELFF. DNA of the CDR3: TGTGCCAGCGCCAGGGGTCGAACCGGGGAGCTGTTTTTT.